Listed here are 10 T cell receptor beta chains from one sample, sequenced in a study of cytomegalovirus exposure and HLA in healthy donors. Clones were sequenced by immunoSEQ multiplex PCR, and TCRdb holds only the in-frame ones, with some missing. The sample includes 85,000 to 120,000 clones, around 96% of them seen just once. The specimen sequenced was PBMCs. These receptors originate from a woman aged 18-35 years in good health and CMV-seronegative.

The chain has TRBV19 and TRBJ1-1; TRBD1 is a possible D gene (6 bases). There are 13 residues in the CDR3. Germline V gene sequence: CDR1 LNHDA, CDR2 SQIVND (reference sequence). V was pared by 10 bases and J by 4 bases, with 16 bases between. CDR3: CATFSDSGTEAFF. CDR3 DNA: TGTGCCACATTCTCGGACAGCGGCACTGAAGCTTTCTTT.

CDR3: CASSHRAGDFSGELFF. In DNA, the CDR3 is TGCGCCAGCAGCCACCGGGCAGGGGATTTCTCCGGGGAGCTGTTTTTT. The rearrangement joins TRBV4-1 to TRBJ2-2, with D possibly being TRBD1 (6 bases). Looked up from germline, CDR1 is MGHRA and CDR2 is YSYEKL. There are 16 residues in the CDR3. V was shortened by 3 bases and J by 6 bases, with 17 bases between the two germline ends.

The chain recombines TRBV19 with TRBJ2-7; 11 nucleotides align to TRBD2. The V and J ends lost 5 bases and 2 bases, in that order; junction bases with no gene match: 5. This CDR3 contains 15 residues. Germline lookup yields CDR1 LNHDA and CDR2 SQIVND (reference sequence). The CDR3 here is CASSYSGGAPYEQYF. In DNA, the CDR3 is TGTGCCAGTAGTTATAGCGGGGGGGCCCCCTACGAGCAGTACTTC. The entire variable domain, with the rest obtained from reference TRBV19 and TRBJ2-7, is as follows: DGGITQSPKYLFRKEGQNVTLSCEQNLNHDAMYWYRQDPGQGLRLIYYSQIVNDFQKGDIAEGYSVSREKKESFPLTVTSAQKNPTAFYLCASSYSGGAPYEQYFGPGTRLTVT.

In DNA form, the CDR3 reads TGCGCCAGCAGCTCCCGGGTCGGGAGTCGGGATGAGCAGTTCTTC. Amino acids: CASSSRVGSRDEQFF. V usage is TRBV5-1 and J usage is TRBJ2-1; possibly TRBD2 for D (6 bases). This CDR3 is built from 15 residues. The germline V gene has CDR1 SGHRS and CDR2 YFSETQ. Trimming cost V 3 bases and J 8 bases, with 18 bases left between them. Drawing the rest from reference TRBV5-1 and TRBJ2-1, the complete variable domain is KAGVTQTPRYLIKTRGQQVTLSCSPISGHRSVSWYQQTPGQGLQFLFEYFSETQRNKGNFPGRFSGRQFSNSRSEMNVSTLELGDSALYLCASSSRVGSRDEQFFGPGTRLTVL.

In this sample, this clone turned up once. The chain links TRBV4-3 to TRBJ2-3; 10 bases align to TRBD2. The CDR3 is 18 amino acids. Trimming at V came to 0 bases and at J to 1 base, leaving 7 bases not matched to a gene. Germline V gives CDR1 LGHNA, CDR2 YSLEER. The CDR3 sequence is CASSQDLTSGDRTDTQYF. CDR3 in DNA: TGCGCCAGCAGCCAAGATTTAACTAGCGGGGATCGCACAGATACGCAGTATTTT.

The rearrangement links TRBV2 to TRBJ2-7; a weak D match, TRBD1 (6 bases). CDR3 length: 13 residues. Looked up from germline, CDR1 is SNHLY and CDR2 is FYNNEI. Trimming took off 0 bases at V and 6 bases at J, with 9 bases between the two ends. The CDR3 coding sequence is TGTGCCAGCAGTGAAGCGCTCAGGGGCGAGCAGTACTTC. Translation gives CASSEALRGEQYF.

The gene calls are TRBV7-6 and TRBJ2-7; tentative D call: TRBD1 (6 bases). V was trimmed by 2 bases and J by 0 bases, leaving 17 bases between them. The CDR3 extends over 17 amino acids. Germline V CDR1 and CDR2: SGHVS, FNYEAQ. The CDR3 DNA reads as TGTGCCAGCAGCTTATCCCGGGGACCAGGGGTCTCCTACGAGCAGTACTTC. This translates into CASSLSRGPGVSYEQYF. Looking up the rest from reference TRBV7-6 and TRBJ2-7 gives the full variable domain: GAGVSQSPRYKVTKRGQDVALRCDPISGHVSLYWYRQALGQGPEFLTYFNYEAQQDKSGLPNDRFSAERPEGSISTLTIQRTEQRDSAMYRCASSLSRGPGVSYEQYFGPGTRLTVT.

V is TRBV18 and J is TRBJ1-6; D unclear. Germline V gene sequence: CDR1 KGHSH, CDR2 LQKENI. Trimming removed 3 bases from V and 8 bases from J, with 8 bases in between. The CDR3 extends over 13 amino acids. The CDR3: CASSPLRDSPLHF. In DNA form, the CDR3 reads TGTGCCAGCTCACCTCTCCGGGATTCACCCCTCCACTTT.

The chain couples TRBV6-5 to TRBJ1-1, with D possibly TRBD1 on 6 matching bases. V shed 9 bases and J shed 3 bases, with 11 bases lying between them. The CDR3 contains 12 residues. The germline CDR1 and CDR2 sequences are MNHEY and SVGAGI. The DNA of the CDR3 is TGTGCCAGTCATAGGGGGTACACTGAAGCTTTCTTT. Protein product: CASHRGYTEAFF.

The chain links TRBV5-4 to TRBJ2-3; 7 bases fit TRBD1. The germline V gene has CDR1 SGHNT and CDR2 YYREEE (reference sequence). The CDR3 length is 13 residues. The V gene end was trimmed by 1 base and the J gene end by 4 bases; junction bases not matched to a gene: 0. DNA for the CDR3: TGTGCCAGCAGCTTGCAGGGGGCAGATACGCAGTATTTT. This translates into CASSLQGADTQYF.